Sequencing of this T cell receptor beta chain was carried out in a study of cytomegalovirus exposure and HLA in healthy donors (TCRdb year 2017). As for the study more broadly: According to an earlier analysis of several hundred of the donors, 150 million to 200 million T cells yielded 95 million to 140 million unique TCR beta sequences and around 280 Gb of sequence data. An early release covering around 630 HLA-typed donors comprised around 300 gigabases of sequencing data and approximately 80 million unique TCR sequences. The genetic ancestry cluster associated with self-reported Caucasian donors included over 65% of the 350 to 500 genotyped donors. The study was designed to test whether signatures of past pathogen exposure could be identified by cataloging public T cell receptors. The study profiled the T cell repertoires of about 720 subjects by immunosequencing and related them to cytomegalovirus serostatus. Besides the first cohort of 550 to 750 subjects, a separate validation cohort made up of roughly 120 different subjects was used. High-throughput TCR immunosequencing, statistical association of individual TCRs with disease status, and machine learning were combined to predict cytomegalovirus infection status. To study patterns of TCR occurrence, a later analysis re-analyzed previously published TCR beta repertoires from several hundred donors and added high-resolution HLA genotyping. Rather than using new phenotypic data, the later analysis identified candidate immune exposures from TCR beta sequences and from how often those sequences occurred across donors. To decide whether each TCR beta V gene segment behaved as functional or pseudogenic, an earlier analysis of approximately 600 of the donors relied on high-throughput TCR beta sequencing. Alongside the repertoire data, information on donor age, sex, ethnicity and CMV serostatus was compiled. A later genetic analysis used genome-wide SNP genotypes for about three fifths of the 666 donors, treating that subset as a discovery cohort. Every repertoire in the discovery cohort had been generated on one and the same sequencing platform. Class I and class II HLA loci were covered by the typing at four-digit resolution. Typing coverage varied by locus: roughly 629-640 donors for A, B, C, DRB1 and DQB1; 522 for DQA1; 600 to 610 for DPA1; approximately 490 for DPB1. Several DR-DQ haplotypes were handled as single units for association and clustering because linkage in the cohort was strong. Among 398 genotyped donors of the cohort, an average of around 240,000 unique TCR beta nucleotide sequences were sequenced per donor, roughly a sixth of them non-productive.

The cohort consisted of 670 or so healthy bone marrow donors. Cohort members were all nominally healthy when sampled, although unrecorded immune exposures were likely present. The donor was CMV seropositive and was included in the group of some 290 seropositive cohort members. Every donor gave a peripheral blood sample, and the peripheral blood mononuclear cells from that sample were used for TCR beta sequencing. The Qiagen DNeasy Blood Extraction Kit was used to extract genomic DNA from the blood cell samples. The investigation overall reported the following: Assigning TCR associations to individual alleles was difficult when HLA alleles, especially DR and DQ, strongly co-occurred. According to a later analysis, parvovirus B19, influenza, CMV and Epstein-Barr virus appeared linked to several top co-occurrence clusters. The authors suggested that the approach could potentially be extended to other disease states and immunological phenotypes. Correlated functional status among segregating V segments might reflect linkage disequilibrium, but an unknown experimental factor could not be ruled out. In this cohort, only TCR beta chains were sequenced, and detectable features were limited by the absence of alpha or paired-chain data. Most TCR sequences were observed very rarely across donors, whereas some public TCRs were present in many individuals. A few of the identified cytomegalovirus-associated TCR beta chains were confirmed in vitro to be specific for cytomegalovirus antigens. A cluster of highly shared sequence variants was judged likely to represent a technical artifact of the sequencing pipeline. At a false discovery rate of 0.05, a later analysis linked some 17,000 TCR beta sequences to specific HLA alleles. A later genetic analysis associated a missense DCLRE1C variant with V-gene and J-gene trimming of TCR beta chains, and an independent cohort replicated the association. Seventeen rarely observed V segments, including chromosome 9 orphons, were excluded from the earlier analysis of a few hundred of the donors because counts were too low. Compared with the roughly 600-donor mean, donors in an Asian-associated ancestry cluster had fewer N-insertions in productive TCRs, according to a later genetic analysis. An earlier analysis of some 590 of the donors showed that most TCR beta V segments appeared in productive rearrangements either about 90% or about 30% of the time, which broadly matched IMGT annotations. A later analysis found that TCR association rates varied across HLA loci, with DRB1 alleles showing the most associated TCRs and HLA-C alleles the fewest. Because HLA typing was unavailable for some donors at each locus, only the typed subset was used in association tests. CMV serostatus was the only immune exposure information available for the cohort. A further reported finding was that TCR beta sequences accurately predicted the HLA-A and HLA-B alleles for most subjects in the first cohort. In the study, 150 to 200 TCR beta chains were listed as associated with cytomegalovirus. Roughly uniform sequencing depth across donors was assumed in presence/absence analyses, although this assumption may not hold. According to a later analysis, most CMV-associated TCR beta chains appeared to be HLA-restricted, and the HLA associations seemed to be driven largely by CMV exposure. Cytomegalovirus status was reported to be diagnosed by the classifier with high specificity and sensitivity in both the original and validation cohorts. A later analysis found that HLA-associated TCR beta chains were more clonally expanded and had lower generation probabilities than equally common non-associated chains. Some IMGT-functional V segments, including TRBV6-2 and TRBV6-3, could not be told apart with the 87-base-pair reads, so those segments were excluded.

Remarks on this clone: Its antigen is currently not known. Nothing much larger sits one base from this clone, and base qualities are not available.

Library preparation employed the immunoSEQ multiplex PCR assay. The multiplex PCR relied on a mix of 60 forward primers for TCR Vbeta segments and 13 reverse primers for TCR Jbeta segments. Amplification of the CDR3 region of rearranged TCR beta genes was performed with a multiplex PCR assay on genomic DNA. On the Illumina HiSeq System, the amplified TCR beta libraries were sequenced as 87-base-pair reads. On the study's bioinformatics: Across the 670 or so repertoires, a later analysis counted approximately 75 million unique TCR beta chains, roughly 11 million of which were shared by at least two donors. Raw reads were error-corrected and collapsed into unique sequences by a nearest-neighbor algorithm in which closely related sequences were merged to remove PCR and sequencing errors. V, D and J gene segments were assigned by aligning CDR3 sequences to IMGT reference sequences. For a sequence to be retained, at least a six-nucleotide match to both a V gene segment and a J gene segment was required. A rearrangement was called productive if the CDR3 had no stop codons and remained in frame with V and J, and every other rearrangement was called non-productive. CDR3 was defined by IMGT convention, running from the second conserved V-encoded cysteine to the conserved J-encoded phenylalanine. Sequences without an unambiguous match to a single V gene segment were excluded from the earlier analysis of a few hundred of the donors. An earlier analysis of a few hundred of the donors called V segments functional above 56.7% productive rearrangements and segregating when the between-donor standard deviation exceeded 5%. A statistical classification framework was built for diagnosing cytomegalovirus status from the catalog of TCR beta chain sequences. A later analysis assigned V and J genes by comparing TCR nucleotide sequences with IMGT/GENE-DB human TR gene sequences. A later analysis assigned CDR3 sequences and most-parsimonious VDJ recombination scenarios with the TCRdist pipeline. In a later analysis, each TCR beta chain was defined by its CDR3 amino acid sequence together with its V-gene family, and reads lacking a unique V-gene family were excluded. In a later analysis, approximately 590 highly shared, low-generation-probability nucleotide sequences were removed to address suspected cross-contamination and a sequencing artifact. In a later analysis, a clonal expansion index for each public chain was calculated from normalized within-repertoire ranks of inferred template counts. In a later analysis, generation probabilities were computed using a VDJ recombination model fitted to out-of-frame rearrangements, and the results were checked against IGoR. A later analysis scored TCR-TCR, TCR-HLA and TCR-CMV co-occurrence with hypergeometric tests, applying a repertoire-size bias correction to TCR pairs. False discovery rates were estimated in a later analysis by permuting HLA or CMV assignments 20 times. In a later analysis, co-occurring TCRs were grouped using DBSCAN, and TCRdist sequence similarity was added for clustering within HLA-allele-positive subsets. Co-occurrence clustering excluded repertoires with fewer than 30,000 or more than 120,000 public chains, plus five with anomalous nucleotide sharing. TCRdb carries this immuneACCESS record with in-frame sequences only. Its versions omit some clonotypes, under half of them owing to an unresolved V gene in the studies checked, with the rest unexplained. V and J calls and clone size follow that table, whereas D and trimming were derived from the DNA. This sample is represented by approximately 150,000 clones; around 75% of them were singletons. The ten most abundant clones make up 11% of the sample.

The germline V gene provides CDR1 MDHEN and CDR2 SYDVKM. The CDR3 starts with the cysteine, ends with the phenylalanine, and has 15 residues. Just CDR3 DNA is preserved here, 45 bases in frame from base 1. The trim is 5 bases for V and 9 bases for J, with a gap of 20 bases between the germline ends. The source is a man aged 18 to 30 in good health and CMV-seropositive. Sequencing used PBMCs. The sequence links TRBV28 to TRBJ2-1, with TRBD2 perhaps the D gene, on 5 matching bases. The DNA sequence reads TGTGCCAGCAGTCCCCGGAAACCGGATCTAGCTGAGCAGTTCTTC. It is translated as CASSPRKPDLAEQFF.